The clone carrying this TCR beta chain was recorded at least ten times. This record comes from a study of CD8 T cells in ankylosing spondylitis. TCRdb recomputed calls from the 5' RACE reads with MiXCR, one row per CDR3 protein. The sample lists about 96,000 distinct CDR3 sequences, around 10% seen once, with roughly 5.6% in the top ten. The CDR3 sequence is 12 residues long. The germline V gene has CDR1 GTSNPN and CDR2 SVGIG (reference sequence). V was pared by 3 bases and J by 1 base, with 6 bases between. The V gene is TRBV30, the J gene TRBJ1-1, with D unclear. The sample taken for sequencing was blood, either unsorted or a sorted T cell fraction (not recorded which). The receptor's source is a male donor with ankylosing spondylitis or in good health (not recorded which). CDR3 amino acids: CAWSGWNTEAFF. DNA for the CDR3: TGTGCCTGGAGCGGGTGGAACACTGAAGCTTTCTTT.